Described below is a single TCR beta chain sequence and its context. Looked up from germline, CDR1 is LNHDA and CDR2 is SQIVND (reference sequence). The CDR3 is 14 residues long. V shed 7 bases and J shed 2 bases, with 13 bases lying between them. Transcripts of RNA were the source for amplifying TCR beta CDR3 regions. RT-PCR in the first round used HTBI primers; a second-round multiplex PCR followed. In TCRdb, the multiplex PCR reads were re-called with MiXCR into one record per CDR3 protein. The data show around 520,000 distinct CDR3 sequences, about 35% seen once. This sample is part of a study of Graves' ophthalmopathy and Graves' hyperthyroidism. In the study overall: Hyperthyroidism qualified as stable when ophthalmopathy did not develop within 18 months of follow-up.

The J gene is TRBJ2-3, the V gene TRBV19; D tentatively fits TRBD1 or TRBD2 (7 bases each). This clonotype was sampled from an adult man with Graves' hyperthyroidism. Sequencing was carried out using peripheral blood or thyroid tissue (not recorded which). The CDR3 reads CASKSGTATDTQYF. The CDR3 nucleotides read TGTGCCAGTAAGAGCGGGACAGCCACAGATACGCAGTATTTT.